One sample yielded the 4 T cell receptor beta chains listed below, sequenced in a study of Graves' ophthalmopathy and Graves' hyperthyroidism. RNA transcripts provided the template for amplifying TCR beta CDR3 regions. Second-round multiplex PCR came after first-round RT-PCR with HTBI primers. Each CDR3 protein gets one entry after TCRdb re-called the multiplex PCR reads with MiXCR. The sample lists just over 600,000 distinct CDR3 sequences, over 20% occurring once. Sample: peripheral blood. The receptors were gathered from a woman in her late teens or twenties with stable Graves' hyperthyroidism. Some clones in this sample may be carry-over from other donors' samples.

The table lists this clonotype with many counts. J is TRBJ1-5 and V is TRBV6-2 or TRBV6-3, with 10 positions matching TRBD1. V trimming: 4 bases; J trimming: 1 base; junction bases outside the gene matches: 4. Germline-derived CDR1 and CDR2 are MNHEY and SVGEGT. This CDR3 has 16 residues. CDR3 region: CASSFGQGGSNQPQHF. Here the CDR3 DNA reads TGTGCCAGCAGTTTTGGACAGGGGGGGAGCAATCAGCCCCAGCATTTT.

Ten or more counts support this clonotype. The genes are TRBV25-1 and TRBJ1-1; weak D call: TRBD1 (5 bases). The V end lost 1 base, the J end lost 3 bases, and 12 bases lay between the germline ends. The CDR3 sequence is 15 residues long. Germline V lookup: CDR1 MGHDK, CDR2 SYGVNS. CDR3 bases: TGTGCCAGCAGTGAATTGGAGGGGAGGTACACTGAAGCTTTCTTT. It translates to CASSELEGRYTEAFF. Drawing the rest from reference TRBV25-1 and TRBJ1-1, the complete variable domain is EADIYQTPRYLVIGTGKKITLECSQTMGHDKMYWYQQDPGMELHLIHYSYGVNSTEKGDLSSESTVSRIRTEHFPLTLESARPSHTSQYLCASSELEGRYTEAFFGQGTRLTVV.

This clonotype was counted ten times or more. The chain links TRBV25-1 to TRBJ1-1; D is ambiguous. Germline CDR1 MGHDK, CDR2 SYGVNS. The CDR3 runs to 14 residues. The V end was cut by 8 bases, the J end by 2 bases, with 15 bases between. The CDR3 here is CASSDISTNTEAFF. CDR3 DNA sequence: TGTGCCAGCTCCGACATTTCAACAAACACTGAAGCTTTCTTT.

This clonotype occurred many times. The J gene is TRBJ2-7, the V gene TRBV11-2; 9 bases match TRBD2. V gave up 7 bases and J gave up 5 bases; unmatched junction bases: 12. There are 15 residues in the CDR3. The germline gives CDR1 SGHAT, CDR2 FQNNGV. CDR3 residues: CASTRGAGGLNEQYF. CDR3 nucleotide sequence: TGTGCCAGCACAAGAGGGGCGGGGGGGCTCAACGAGCAGTACTTC.